Below, 32 T cell receptor beta chains from the same sample are listed, as sequenced in a study of T cell changes during pregnancy in multiple sclerosis. Clones were read by immunoSEQ multiplex PCR, and TCRdb kept only the in-frame ones, dropping some. The sample yields 45,000 to 65,000 clones, approximately 93% seen once. The material was CD8+ T cells from peripheral blood mononuclear cells, obtained in the third trimester of pregnancy. The receptor source for this set is a female donor with multiple sclerosis, enrolled in a pregnancy study.

This chain joins TRBV2 and TRBJ2-3; TRBD2 agrees at 10 bases. The CDR3 sequence is 16 residues long. The V gene's germline CDR1 is SNHLY and CDR2 FYNNEI. With V trimmed by 2 bases and J by 0 bases, 2 bases remained unmatched. CDR3 coding DNA: TGTGCCAGCAGTGAACTAGCGGGGGTTAGCACAGATACGCAGTATTTT. As protein: CASSELAGVSTDTQYF.

The chain links TRBV6-6 to TRBJ1-6; D not certain. The CDR3 covers 16 residues. Germline V gene data show CDR1 as MNHNY and CDR2 as SVGAGI (reference sequence). With 5 bases removed from V and 9 bases from J, the gap between germline ends came to 20 bases. Written as DNA, the CDR3 is TGTGCCAGCAGTCCAAAGGCGGCGGGCTTTGGTTCACCCCTCCACTTT. Translating it yields CASSPKAAGFGSPLHF.

The rearrangement uses TRBV6-4 and TRBJ1-1; D is undetermined. The CDR3 length is 13 residues. Germline assignment: CDR1 MRHNA and CDR2 SNTAGT. Deletions cut 2 bases from V and 6 bases from J, with 10 bases between. The CDR3 region is CASSDGYNAEAFF. The CDR3 DNA follows: TGTGCCAGCAGTGACGGTTACAACGCTGAAGCTTTCTTT.

CDR3 residues: CASSLGAYEQYF. The CDR3 DNA reads TGTGCCAGCAGCTTAGGCGCTTACGAGCAGTACTTC. The V call is TRBV7-9, the J call TRBJ2-7; D call uncertain. Trimming took off 1 base at V and 4 bases at J, with 5 bases between the two ends. In germline, CDR1 is SEHNR, CDR2 FQNEAQ (reference sequence). CDR3 size: 12 residues.

The chain employs TRBV27 and TRBJ1-3; 9 bases line up with TRBD1. V shed 5 bases, J shed 5 bases, and the junction held 4 bases outside the gene matches. The CDR3 consists of 14 residues. CDR1 and CDR2 (germline): MNHEY, SMNVEV (reference sequence). CDR3 loop: CASSPGTGRNTIYF. In DNA form, the CDR3 reads TGTGCCAGCAGTCCCGGGACAGGGCGAAACACCATATATTTT.

The CDR3 sequence: CASSVGLSSEAFF. The CDR3 nucleotides are TGTGCCAGCAGCGTAGGTCTCAGTTCTGAAGCTTTCTTT. The V call is TRBV9, the J call TRBJ1-1; D ambiguous. This CDR3 has 13 amino acids. Per the germline V gene, CDR1 is SGDLS and CDR2 is YYNGEE. V lost 0 bases and J lost 6, with 9 bases in between.

The table lists this clone with a count of one. V is TRBV7-9 and J is TRBJ2-1; possible D gene TRBD2, 6 bases. Germline assignment: CDR1 SEHNR and CDR2 FQNEAQ (reference sequence). The V gene lost 7 bases and the J gene lost 0 bases, with 16 bases spanning the gap. This CDR3 region has 16 residues. The CDR3 DNA reads as TGTGCCAGCACCCCCCGGGGAGGTAGCTCCTACAATGAGCAGTTCTTC. It codes for CASTPRGGSSYNEQFF. Full variable domain (rest looked up from reference TRBV7-9 and TRBJ2-1): DTGVSQNPRHKITKRGQNVTFRCDPISEHNRLYWYRQTLGQGPEFLTYFQNEAQLEKSRLLSDRFSAERPKGSFSTLEIQRTEQGDSAMYLCASTPRGGSSYNEQFFGPGTRLTVL.

The V and J genes are TRBV6-5 and TRBJ1-1; no clear D. Trimming removed 11 bases from V and 3 bases from J, with 13 bases in between. Per the germline V gene, CDR1 is MNHEY and CDR2 is SVGAGI. The CDR3 has 12 residues. The CDR3 sequence: CASRSGYTEAFF. The CDR3 DNA reads as TGTGCCTCCAGGTCTGGATACACTGAAGCTTTCTTT.

The DNA of the CDR3 is TGTGCCAGCAGCGCCGGGACAGCGAAAGTGAACACTGAAGCTTTCTTT. Translated: CASSAGTAKVNTEAFF. The chain is built from TRBV5-6 and TRBJ1-1; 7 bases are a match to TRBD1. J was trimmed by 0 bases and V by 4 bases; bases with no gene match: 9. This CDR3 contains 16 residues. The germline V gene encodes CDR1 SGHDT and CDR2 YYEEEE.

The chain has TRBV21-1 and TRBJ1-1. TRBV21-1 is annotated as a pseudogene. CDR3 length: 14 residues. CDR3 DNA: TGTGCCAGCAGCAAATTGAGGGAGGACACTGAAGCTTTCTTT. Its translation: CASSKLREDTEAFF.

The chain uses TRBV20-1 and TRBJ2-1; perhaps TRBD2 as D (6 bases). Germline-derived CDR1 and CDR2 are DFQATT and SNEGSKA (reference sequence). The V end was cut by 2 bases, the J end by 9 bases, with 8 bases between. This CDR3 comprises 11 residues. CDR3 sequence: CSARSGLEQFF. DNA of the CDR3: TGCAGTGCTAGATCGGGACTTGAGCAGTTCTTC.

V gene TRBV9 combines with J gene TRBJ1-1; 7 bases are shared with TRBD1. This CDR3 is 18 amino acids long. The junction had 12 bases not matched to a gene; V was cut back by 0 bases and J by 1 base. Germline V lookup: CDR1 SGDLS, CDR2 YYNGEE. CDR3 loop: CASSVATGATGTNTEAFF. Here the CDR3 DNA reads TGTGCCAGCAGCGTAGCTACTGGGGCGACAGGGACGAACACTGAAGCTTTCTTT.

The J gene is TRBJ1-5, the V gene TRBV5-6; no definite D call. The V end was cut by 0 bases, the J end by 2 bases, with 6 bases between. Per germline, CDR1 SGHDT and CDR2 YYEEEE. This CDR3 is built from 14 residues. The CDR3 DNA reads as TGTGCCAGCAGCTTGGGGGGAGGCAATCAGCCCCAGCATTTT. Translated, it gives CASSLGGGNQPQHF.

The DNA for the CDR3 is TGTGCCAGTAGTACAAAATACCTCGAAGCGGGCCAAGAGACCCAGTACTTC. It translates to CASSTKYLEAGQETQYF. The rearrangement joins TRBV19 to TRBJ2-5; D possibly corresponds to TRBD2 (6 bases). V lost 4 bases and J 1 base, leaving 19 bases between the germline ends. CDR3 length: 17 residues. In germline, CDR1 is LNHDA, CDR2 SQIVND (reference sequence).

The V gene is TRBV5-4, the J gene TRBJ1-2, with D hard to call. Trimming took 1 base from V and 2 from J, leaving 9 bases between them. This CDR3 spans 14 amino acids. Germline V gives CDR1 SGHNT, CDR2 YYREEE (reference sequence). CDR3 region: CASSLYSANYGYTF. CDR3 nucleotide sequence: TGTGCCAGCAGCTTGTATTCAGCGAACTATGGCTACACCTTC.

This rearrangement joins TRBV4-1 to TRBJ2-1; 9 positions match TRBD2. Germline assignment: CDR1 MGHRA and CDR2 YSYEKL. Germline trimming cut 0 bases from V and 1 base from J; bases unmatched to any gene: 7. The CDR3 runs 18 residues. CDR3 amino acids: CASSQDALAGSSYNEQFF. CDR3 nucleotides: TGCGCCAGCAGCCAAGATGCCCTAGCGGGATCTTCCTACAATGAGCAGTTCTTC.

The chain uses TRBV29-1 and TRBJ2-1; 8 bases are shared with TRBD2. J was trimmed by 7 bases and V by 7 bases; bases with no gene match: 9. The germline V gene has CDR1 SQVTM and CDR2 ANQGSEA. This CDR3 spans 13 amino acids. CDR3 protein: CSAQAGEGNEQFF. DNA of the CDR3: TGCAGCGCCCAAGCGGGGGAAGGGAATGAGCAGTTCTTC.

V is TRBV27 and J is TRBJ1-2; 9 positions match TRBD1. The V segment lost 2 bases and the J segment 4 bases; nucleotides outside the gene matches: 8. The CDR3 length is 16 residues. The V gene's germline CDR1 is MNHEY and CDR2 SMNVEV (reference sequence). Here the CDR3 DNA reads TGTGCCAGCAGTTTAAGGGCCCGGGACAGGGTCTATGGCTACACCTTC. Protein sequence: CASSLRARDRVYGYTF.

The chain recombines TRBV7-6 with TRBJ1-1; D call uncertain. V was cut by 6 bases and J by 2 bases, with 10 bases left in between. The CDR3 is made up of 13 amino acids. The V gene's germline CDR1 is SGHVS and CDR2 FNYEAQ. This chain's CDR3 is CASSPGGNTEAFF. CDR3 coding DNA: TGTGCCAGCAGTCCAGGTGGAAACACTGAAGCTTTCTTT.

In this sample, this clone turned up once. The chain uses TRBV2 and TRBJ1-4, with D tentatively TRBD1 (6 bases). CDR3 length: 14 residues. V shed 6 bases and J shed 0 bases, with 8 bases lying between them. CDR1 is SNHLY, CDR2 FYNNEI, per germline. DNA of the CDR3: TGTGCCAGCAGGGACAGATCAACTAATGAAAAACTGTTTTTT. Residues: CASRDRSTNEKLFF.

This clone occurred once. The V gene is TRBV15, the J gene TRBJ1-2, with TRBD1 matching 7 bases. J was trimmed by 1 base and V by 1 base; bases with no gene match: 3. Germline V gene data show CDR1 as LNHNV and CDR2 as YYDKDF (reference sequence). The CDR3 is made up of 15 amino acids. Written as DNA, the CDR3 is TGTGCCACCAGCAGAGCCGGGACAGATAACTATGGCTACACCTTC. Translating it yields CATSRAGTDNYGYTF.

The V gene is TRBV20-1, the J gene TRBJ2-1, with no clear D. This CDR3 has 11 amino acids. The ends were cut back, 6 bases at V and 8 bases at J, with 11 bases in the middle. Germline loops: CDR1 DFQATT, CDR2 SNEGSKA (reference sequence). In DNA, the CDR3 is TGCAGTGCCGGTCCTCCCCATGAGCAGTTCTTC. Encoded protein: CSAGPPHEQFF.

This chain joins TRBV5-6 and TRBJ2-7; maybe TRBD2 (6 bases). Germline V CDR1 and CDR2: SGHDT, YYEEEE. V was shortened by 3 bases and J by 0 bases, with 10 bases between the two germline ends. This CDR3 is 14 amino acids long. The CDR3 spells CASSWAGSSYEQYF. CDR3 nucleotides: TGTGCCAGCAGCTGGGCGGGAAGCTCCTACGAGCAGTACTTC.

The rearrangement links TRBV4-3 to TRBJ2-1, with 9 bases identical to TRBD1. V was pared by 3 bases and J by 7 bases, with 4 bases of the junction left unmatched. Per the germline V gene, CDR1 is LGHNA and CDR2 is YSLEER. The CDR3 contains 14 residues. The CDR3 nucleotides read TGCGCCAGCAGCCAGTCTGACAGGGGGAATGAGCAGTTCTTC. Translation gives CASSQSDRGNEQFF.

The gene calls are TRBV9 and TRBJ2-2, with 9 bases fitting TRBD2. With V trimmed by 4 bases and J by 6 bases, 10 bases remained unmatched. The CDR3 runs 16 residues. Germline lookup yields CDR1 SGDLS and CDR2 YYNGEE. CDR3 sequence (DNA): TGTGCCAGCAGCCCCTTTAGGCGGGAGGGCCCCGGGGAGCTGTTTTTT. The encoded protein is CASSPFRREGPGELFF.

The J gene is TRBJ2-5, the V gene TRBV11-3; 10 bases line up with TRBD2. CDR3 length: 14 residues. The germline gives CDR1 SGHNT, CDR2 YENEEA. V shed 3 bases and J 4 bases; nucleotides not matched to a gene: 2. This chain's CDR3 is CASSLSGRGETQYF. The CDR3 DNA reads as TGTGCCAGCAGCTTGAGCGGGAGGGGAGAGACCCAGTACTTC.

CDR3 in amino acids: CASSLWGQGATEAFF. The CDR3 bases are TGTGCCAGCAGTCTGTGGGGACAGGGGGCCACTGAAGCTTTCTTT. The genes are TRBV25-1 and TRBJ1-1; 12 bases fit TRBD1. The J segment lost 4 bases and the V segment lost 5 bases, leaving 5 bases of the junction unmatched. Germline values: CDR1 MGHDK, CDR2 SYGVNS. The CDR3 is 15 residues long.

This clone was detected only once. This chain uses TRBV6-1 with TRBJ2-2, with TRBD1 as a possible D gene (7 bases). Germline V lookup: CDR1 MNHNS, CDR2 SASEGT. V lost 1 base to trimming and J lost 3 bases, with 15 bases between them. The length of the CDR3 is 17 residues. The CDR3 DNA sequence: TGTGCCAGCAGTGAAGGCGTGGGCAGGGGGGACACCGGGGAGCTGTTTTTT. Its translation: CASSEGVGRGDTGELFF.

This chain uses TRBV6-1 with TRBJ2-1; tentatively, D is TRBD1 (6 bases). The CDR3 is made up of 14 amino acids. Trimming removed 3 bases from V and 3 bases from J, with 9 bases in between. Looked up from germline, CDR1 is MNHNS and CDR2 is SASEGT. CDR3 in amino acids: CASSDSRGYNEQFF. The DNA of the CDR3 is TGTGCCAGCAGTGACAGCAGGGGCTACAATGAGCAGTTCTTC.

The genes are TRBV6-1 and TRBJ2-7; no reliable D call. CDR3 length: 13 amino acids. Germline V CDR1 and CDR2: MNHNS, SASEGT. With 4 bases removed from V and 5 bases from J, the gap between germline ends came to 12 bases. CDR3: CASSGQVSHEQYF. CDR3 DNA: TGTGCCAGCAGTGGCCAGGTTTCCCACGAGCAGTACTTC.

This chain links TRBV13 with TRBJ2-1; a possible D gene is TRBD2 (5 bases). Per the germline V gene, CDR1 is PRHDT and CDR2 is FYEKMQ (reference sequence). The CDR3 has 15 residues. Trimming cost V 5 bases and J 3 bases, with 14 bases left between them. CDR3 in amino acids: CASSLSGANYNEQFF. CDR3 sequence (DNA): TGTGCCAGCAGCCTCAGCGGAGCGAACTACAATGAGCAGTTCTTC.

The genes are TRBV28 and TRBJ1-1, with D possibly matching TRBD1 (5 bases). The CDR3 covers 14 residues. The V gene's germline CDR1 is MDHEN and CDR2 SYDVKM. V lost 4 bases to trimming and J lost 5 bases, with 14 bases between them. The CDR3 nucleotides read TGTGCCAGCAGTTACAGGATTGTGGGGACTGAAGCTTTCTTT. Its protein is CASSYRIVGTEAFF.